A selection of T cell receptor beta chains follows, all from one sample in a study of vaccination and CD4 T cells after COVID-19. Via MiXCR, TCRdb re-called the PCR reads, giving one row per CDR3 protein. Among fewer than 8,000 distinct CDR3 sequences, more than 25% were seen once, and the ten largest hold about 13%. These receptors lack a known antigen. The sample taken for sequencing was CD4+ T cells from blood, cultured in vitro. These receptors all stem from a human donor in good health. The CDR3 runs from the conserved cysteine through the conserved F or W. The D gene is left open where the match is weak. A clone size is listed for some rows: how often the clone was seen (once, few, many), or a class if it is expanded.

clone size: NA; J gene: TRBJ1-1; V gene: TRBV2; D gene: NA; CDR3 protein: CASSERGIYTEAFF; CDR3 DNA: TGTGCCAGCAGTGAAAGGGGCATCTACACTGAAGCTTTCTTT
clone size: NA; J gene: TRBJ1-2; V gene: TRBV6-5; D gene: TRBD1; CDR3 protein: CASSYDRAGVGYTF; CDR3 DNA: TGTGCCAGCAGTTACGACAGGGCGGGTGTGGGCTACACCTTC
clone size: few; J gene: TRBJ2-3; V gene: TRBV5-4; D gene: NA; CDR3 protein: CASSFPPTDTQYF; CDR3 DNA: TGTGCCAGCAGCTTTCCCCCCACAGATACGCAGTATTTT
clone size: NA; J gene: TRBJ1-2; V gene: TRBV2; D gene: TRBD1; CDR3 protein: CASAGAGGSGYTF; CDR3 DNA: TGTGCCAGCGCAGGAGCAGGGGGAAGTGGCTACACCTTC
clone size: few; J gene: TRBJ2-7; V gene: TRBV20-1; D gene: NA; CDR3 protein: CSARGDRSSYEQYF; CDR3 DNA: TGCAGTGCTAGAGGTGACAGGAGCTCCTACGAGCAGTACTTC
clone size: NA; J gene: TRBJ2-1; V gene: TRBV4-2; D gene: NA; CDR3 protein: CASSLEGGQQFF; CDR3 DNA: TGTGCCAGCAGCCTAGAGGGGGGGCAGCAGTTCTTC
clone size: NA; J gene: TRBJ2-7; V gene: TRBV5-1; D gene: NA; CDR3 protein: CASSTPDSSYEQYF; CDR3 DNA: TGCGCCAGCAGCACCCCGGACAGCTCCTACGAGCAGTACTTC
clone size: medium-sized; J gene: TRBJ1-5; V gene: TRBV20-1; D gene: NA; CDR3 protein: CSAREPLGDQPQHF; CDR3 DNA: TGCAGTGCTAGAGAGCCTTTGGGCGATCAGCCCCAGCATTTT
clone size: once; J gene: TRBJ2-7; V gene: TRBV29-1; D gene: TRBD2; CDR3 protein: CSVEVPSGIMYEQYF; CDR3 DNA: TGCAGCGTTGAGGTCCCAAGCGGGATAATGTACGAGCAGTACTTC
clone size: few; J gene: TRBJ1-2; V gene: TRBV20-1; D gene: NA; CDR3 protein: CSAEEEKDYGYTF; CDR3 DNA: TGCAGTGCTGAGGAGGAGAAAGACTATGGCTACACCTTC
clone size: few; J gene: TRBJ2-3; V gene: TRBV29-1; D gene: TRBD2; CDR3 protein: CSGGGAGDTQYF; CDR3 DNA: TGCAGCGGGGGAGGGGCCGGAGATACGCAGTATTTT
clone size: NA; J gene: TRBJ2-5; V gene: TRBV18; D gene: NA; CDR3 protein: CASSPTLSWETQYF; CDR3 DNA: TGTGCCAGCTCACCAACTCTATCGTGGGAGACCCAGTACTTC
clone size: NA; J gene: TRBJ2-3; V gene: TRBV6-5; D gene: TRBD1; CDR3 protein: CASSYRDRGGTDTQYF; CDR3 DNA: TGTGCCAGCAGTTACCGAGACAGGGGGGGCACAGATACGCAGTATTTT
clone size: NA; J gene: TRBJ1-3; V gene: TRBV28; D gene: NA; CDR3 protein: CASTGPARDTIYF; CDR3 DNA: TGTGCCAGCACAGGCCCCGCTAGAGACACCATATATTTT
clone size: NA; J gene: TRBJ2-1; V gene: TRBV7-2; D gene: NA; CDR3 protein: CASSINEQFF; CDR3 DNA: TGTGCCAGCAGCATCAATGAGCAGTTCTTC
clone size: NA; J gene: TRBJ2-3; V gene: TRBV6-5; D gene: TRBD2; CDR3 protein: CASSYGTSATDTQYF; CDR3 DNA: TGTGCCAGCAGTTACGGGACTAGCGCCACAGATACGCAGTATTTT
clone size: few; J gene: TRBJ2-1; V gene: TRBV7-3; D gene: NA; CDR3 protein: CASSLDHNEQFF; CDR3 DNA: TGTGCCAGCAGCTTAGACCACAATGAGCAGTTCTTC
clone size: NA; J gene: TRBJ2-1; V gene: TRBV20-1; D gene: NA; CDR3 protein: CSASLNNEQFF; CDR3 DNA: TGCAGTGCCTCCTTGAACAATGAGCAGTTCTTC
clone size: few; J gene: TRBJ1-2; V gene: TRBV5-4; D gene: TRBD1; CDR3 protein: CASRGSDRGHGYTF; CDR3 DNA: TGTGCCAGCAGGGGATCGGACAGGGGGCATGGCTACACCTTC
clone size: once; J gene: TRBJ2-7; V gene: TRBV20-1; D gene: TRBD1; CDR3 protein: CSAPSGLRQGVIGGQYF; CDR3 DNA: TGCAGTGCACCTTCTGGACTAAGACAGGGGGTAATTGGCGGGCAGTACTTC
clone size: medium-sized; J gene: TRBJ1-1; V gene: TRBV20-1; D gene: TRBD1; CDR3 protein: CSAQGQVGTEAFF; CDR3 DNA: TGCAGTGCTCAAGGACAGGTTGGAACTGAAGCTTTCTTT
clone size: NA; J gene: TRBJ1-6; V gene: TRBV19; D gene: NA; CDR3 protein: CASSMAVNSPLHF; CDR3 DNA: TGTGCCAGTAGTATGGCCGTCAATTCACCCCTCCACTTT
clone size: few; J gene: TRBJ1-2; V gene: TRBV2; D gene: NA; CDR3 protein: CASSDGPYGYTF; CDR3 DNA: TGTGCCAGCAGTGATGGTCCCTATGGCTACACCTTC
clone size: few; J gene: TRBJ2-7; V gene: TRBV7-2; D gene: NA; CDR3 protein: CASTLVVGAAGEQYF; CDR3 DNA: TGTGCCAGCACCCTAGTGGTGGGAGCTGCGGGAGAGCAGTACTTC
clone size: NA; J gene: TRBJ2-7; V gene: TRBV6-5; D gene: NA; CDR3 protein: CASSYSEFSYEQYF; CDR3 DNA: TGTGCCAGCAGTTACTCGGAATTCTCCTACGAGCAGTACTTC
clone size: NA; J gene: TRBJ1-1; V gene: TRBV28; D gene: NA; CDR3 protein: CASRDGGYVNTEAFF; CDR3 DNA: TGTGCCAGCAGGGACGGGGGCTACGTGAACACTGAAGCTTTCTTT